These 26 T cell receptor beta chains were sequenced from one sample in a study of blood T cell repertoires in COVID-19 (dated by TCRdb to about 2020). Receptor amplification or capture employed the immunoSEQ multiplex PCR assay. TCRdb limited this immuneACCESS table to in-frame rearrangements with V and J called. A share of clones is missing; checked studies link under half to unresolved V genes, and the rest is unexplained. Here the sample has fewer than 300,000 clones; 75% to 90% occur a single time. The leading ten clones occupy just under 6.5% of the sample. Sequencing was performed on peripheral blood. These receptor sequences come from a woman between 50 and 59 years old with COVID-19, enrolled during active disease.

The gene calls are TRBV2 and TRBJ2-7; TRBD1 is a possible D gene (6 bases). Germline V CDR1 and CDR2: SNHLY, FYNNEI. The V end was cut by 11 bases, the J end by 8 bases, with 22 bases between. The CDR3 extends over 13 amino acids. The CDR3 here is CACALDSFTKQYF. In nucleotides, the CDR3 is TGTGCCTGCGCCCTGGACAGTTTTACGAAGCAGTACTTC. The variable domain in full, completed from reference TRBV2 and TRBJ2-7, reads EPEVTQTPSHQVTQMGQEVILRCVPISNHLYFYWYRQILGQKVEFLVSFYNNEISEKSEIFDDQFSVERPDGSNFTLKIRSTKLEDSAMYFCACALDSFTKQYFGPGTRLTVT.

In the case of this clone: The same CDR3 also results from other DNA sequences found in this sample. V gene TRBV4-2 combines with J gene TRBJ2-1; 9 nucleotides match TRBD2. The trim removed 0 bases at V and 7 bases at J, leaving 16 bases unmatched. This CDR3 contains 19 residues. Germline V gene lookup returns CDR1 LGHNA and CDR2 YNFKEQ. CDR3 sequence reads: CASSQESSGNGFRRNEQFF. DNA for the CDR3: TGTGCCAGCAGCCAAGAATCTAGCGGGAACGGTTTTAGACGGAATGAGCAGTTCTTC.

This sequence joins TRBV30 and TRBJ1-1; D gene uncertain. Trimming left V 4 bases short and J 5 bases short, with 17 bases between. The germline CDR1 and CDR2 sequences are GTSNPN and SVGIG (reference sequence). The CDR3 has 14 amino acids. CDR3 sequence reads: CAWTFGGSRTEAFF. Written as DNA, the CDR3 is TGTGCCTGGACATTCGGAGGTTCGAGGACTGAAGCTTTCTTT.

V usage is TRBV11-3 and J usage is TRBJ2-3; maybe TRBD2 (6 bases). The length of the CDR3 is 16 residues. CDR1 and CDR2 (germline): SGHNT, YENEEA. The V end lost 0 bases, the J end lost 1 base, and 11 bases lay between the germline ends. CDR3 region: CASSLEGGTRTDTQYF. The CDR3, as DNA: TGTGCCAGCAGCTTAGAGGGCGGGACCCGCACAGATACGCAGTATTTT.

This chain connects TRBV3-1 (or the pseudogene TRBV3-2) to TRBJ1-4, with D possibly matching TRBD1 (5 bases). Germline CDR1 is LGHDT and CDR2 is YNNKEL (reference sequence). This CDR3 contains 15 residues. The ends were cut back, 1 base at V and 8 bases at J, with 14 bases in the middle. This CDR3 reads CASSQVPGNREKLFF. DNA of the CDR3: TGTGCCAGCAGCCAAGTGCCAGGGAATCGGGAAAAACTGTTTTTT.

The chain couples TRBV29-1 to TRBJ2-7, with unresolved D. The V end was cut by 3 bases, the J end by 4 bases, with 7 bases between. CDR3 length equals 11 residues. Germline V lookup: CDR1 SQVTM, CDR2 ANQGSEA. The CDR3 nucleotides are TGCAGCGTTGACACGGGTTACGAGCAGTACTTC. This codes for CSVDTGYEQYF.

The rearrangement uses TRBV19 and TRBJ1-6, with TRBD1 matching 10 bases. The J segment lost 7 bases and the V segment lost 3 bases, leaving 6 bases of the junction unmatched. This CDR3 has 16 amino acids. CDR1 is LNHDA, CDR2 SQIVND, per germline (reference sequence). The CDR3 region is CASSMTGGWRNSPLHF. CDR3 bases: TGTGCCAGTAGTATGACAGGGGGCTGGAGGAATTCACCCCTCCACTTT. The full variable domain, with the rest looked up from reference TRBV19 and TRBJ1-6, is DGGITQSPKYLFRKEGQNVTLSCEQNLNHDAMYWYRQDPGQGLRLIYYSQIVNDFQKGDIAEGYSVSREKKESFPLTVTSAQKNPTAFYLCASSMTGGWRNSPLHFGNGTRLTVT.

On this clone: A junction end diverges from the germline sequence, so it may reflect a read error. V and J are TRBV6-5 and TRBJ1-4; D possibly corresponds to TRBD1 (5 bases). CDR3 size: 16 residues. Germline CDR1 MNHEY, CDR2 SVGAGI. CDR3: CASSSLWSRSNSGGVF. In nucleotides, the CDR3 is TGTGCCAGCAGTTCTCTTTGGTCCCGTTCAAACTCCGGGGGGGTTTTT.

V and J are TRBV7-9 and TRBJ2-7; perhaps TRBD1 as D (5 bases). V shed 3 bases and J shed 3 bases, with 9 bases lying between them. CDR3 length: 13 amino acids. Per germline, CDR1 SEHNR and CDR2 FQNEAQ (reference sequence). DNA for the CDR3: TGTGCCAGCAGCTTTATCAGGGACTACGAGCAGTACTTC. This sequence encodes CASSFIRDYEQYF.

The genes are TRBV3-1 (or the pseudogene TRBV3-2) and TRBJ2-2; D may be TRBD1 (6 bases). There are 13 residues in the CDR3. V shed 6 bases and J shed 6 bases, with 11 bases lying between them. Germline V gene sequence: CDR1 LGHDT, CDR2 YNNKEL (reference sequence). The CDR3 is CASSENRAGELFF. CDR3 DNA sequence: TGTGCCAGCAGTGAGAACAGGGCCGGGGAGCTGTTTTTT.

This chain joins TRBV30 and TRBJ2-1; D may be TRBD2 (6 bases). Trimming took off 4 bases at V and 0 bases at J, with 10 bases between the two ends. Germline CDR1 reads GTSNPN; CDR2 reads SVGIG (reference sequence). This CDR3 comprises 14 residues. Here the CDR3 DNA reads TGTGCCTGGACCAGCGGGCACTCCTACAATGAGCAGTTCTTC. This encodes CAWTSGHSYNEQFF.

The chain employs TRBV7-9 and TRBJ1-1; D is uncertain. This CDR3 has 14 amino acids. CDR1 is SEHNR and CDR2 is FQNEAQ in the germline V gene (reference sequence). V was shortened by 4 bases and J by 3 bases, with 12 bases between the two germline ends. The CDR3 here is CASSSVVRHTEAFF. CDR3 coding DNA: TGTGCCAGCAGCTCGGTCGTACGTCACACTGAAGCTTTCTTT.

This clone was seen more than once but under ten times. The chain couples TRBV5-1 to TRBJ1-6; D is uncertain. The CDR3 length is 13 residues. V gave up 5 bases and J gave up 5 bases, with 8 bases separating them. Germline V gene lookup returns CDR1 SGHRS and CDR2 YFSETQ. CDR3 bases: TGCGCCAGCAGTGCAGTAAATAATTCACCCCTCCACTTT. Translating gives CASSAVNNSPLHF.

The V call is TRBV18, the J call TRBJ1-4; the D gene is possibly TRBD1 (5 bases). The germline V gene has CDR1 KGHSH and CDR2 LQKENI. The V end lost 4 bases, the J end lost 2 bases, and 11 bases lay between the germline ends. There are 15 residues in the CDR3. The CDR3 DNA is TGTGCCAGCTCACAAAGGGGATGGACTAATGAAAAACTGTTTTTT. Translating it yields CASSQRGWTNEKLFF.

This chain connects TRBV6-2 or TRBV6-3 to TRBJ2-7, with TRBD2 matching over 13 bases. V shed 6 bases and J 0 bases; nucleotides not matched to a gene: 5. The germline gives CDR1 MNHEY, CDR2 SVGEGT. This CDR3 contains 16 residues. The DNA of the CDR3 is TGTGCCAGCAGCACGACTAGCGGGAGGAGCTCCTACGAGCAGTACTTC. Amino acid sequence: CASSTTSGRSSYEQYF.

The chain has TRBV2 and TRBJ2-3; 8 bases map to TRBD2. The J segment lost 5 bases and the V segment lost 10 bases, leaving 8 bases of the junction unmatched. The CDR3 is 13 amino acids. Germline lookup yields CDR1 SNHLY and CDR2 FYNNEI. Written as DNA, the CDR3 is TGTGCCACACAGCGGGAGTTAGGAGATACGCAGTATTTT. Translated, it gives CATQRELGDTQYF. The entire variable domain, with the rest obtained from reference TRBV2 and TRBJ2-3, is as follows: EPEVTQTPSHQVTQMGQEVILRCVPISNHLYFYWYRQILGQKVEFLVSFYNNEISEKSEIFDDQFSVERPDGSNFTLKIRSTKLEDSAMYFCATQRELGDTQYFGPGTRLTVL.

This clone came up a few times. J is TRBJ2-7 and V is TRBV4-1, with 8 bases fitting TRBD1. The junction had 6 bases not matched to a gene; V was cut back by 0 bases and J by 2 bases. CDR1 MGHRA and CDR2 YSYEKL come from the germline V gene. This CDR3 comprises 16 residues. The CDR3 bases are TGCGCCAGCAGCCAAGATCGGGACAGGCCAACCTACGAGCAGTACTTC. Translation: CASSQDRDRPTYEQYF.

CDR3 coding DNA: TGTGCCAGCAGCGAGTACAGGGGCGGGATCCGAAACTATGGCTACACCTTC. It specifies CASSEYRGGIRNYGYTF. The chain employs TRBV7-2 and TRBJ1-2; 7 positions agree with TRBD1. J was trimmed by 2 bases and V by 5 bases; bases with no gene match: 14. CDR3 size: 17 residues. Germline V gene sequence: CDR1 SGHTA, CDR2 FQGNSA.

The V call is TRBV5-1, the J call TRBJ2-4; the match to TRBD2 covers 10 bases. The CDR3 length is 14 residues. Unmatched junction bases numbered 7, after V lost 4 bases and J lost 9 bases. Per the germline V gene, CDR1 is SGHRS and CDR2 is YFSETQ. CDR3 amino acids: CASSLAGVSGIQYF. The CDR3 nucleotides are TGCGCCAGCAGCCTAGCGGGAGTTTCGGGCATTCAGTACTTC.

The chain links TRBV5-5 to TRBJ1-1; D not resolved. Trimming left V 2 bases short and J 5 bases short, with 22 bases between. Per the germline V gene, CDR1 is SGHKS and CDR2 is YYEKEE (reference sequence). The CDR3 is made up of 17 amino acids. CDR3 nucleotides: TGTGCCAGCAGCTTACAAATTTCGCGGGGAGATCGAACTGAAGCTTTCTTT. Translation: CASSLQISRGDRTEAFF.

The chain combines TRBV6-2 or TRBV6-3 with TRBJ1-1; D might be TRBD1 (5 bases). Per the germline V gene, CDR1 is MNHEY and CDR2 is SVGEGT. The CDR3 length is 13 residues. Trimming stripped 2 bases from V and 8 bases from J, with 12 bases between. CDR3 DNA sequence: TGTGCCAGCAGTTACCAGGGTCTGCGGGAAGCTTTCTTT. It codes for CASSYQGLREAFF.

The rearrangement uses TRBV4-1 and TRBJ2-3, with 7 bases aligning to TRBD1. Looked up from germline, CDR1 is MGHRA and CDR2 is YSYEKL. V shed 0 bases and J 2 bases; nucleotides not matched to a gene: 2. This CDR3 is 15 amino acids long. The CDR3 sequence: CASSQDDRVTDTQYF. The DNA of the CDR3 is TGCGCCAGCAGCCAAGATGACAGGGTCACAGATACGCAGTATTTT.

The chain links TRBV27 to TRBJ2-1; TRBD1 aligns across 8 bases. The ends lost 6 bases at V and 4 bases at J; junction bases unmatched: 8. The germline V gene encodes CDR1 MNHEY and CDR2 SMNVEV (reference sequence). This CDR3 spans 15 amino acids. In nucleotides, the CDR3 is TGTGCCAGCAGATTAGGGACAGGACTTTACAATGAGCAGTTCTTC. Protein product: CASRLGTGLYNEQFF.

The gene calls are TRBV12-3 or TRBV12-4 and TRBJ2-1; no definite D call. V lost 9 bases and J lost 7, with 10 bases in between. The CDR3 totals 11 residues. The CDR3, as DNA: TGTGCCAGTACCGGGTCAAATGAGCAGTTCTTC. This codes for CASTGSNEQFF.

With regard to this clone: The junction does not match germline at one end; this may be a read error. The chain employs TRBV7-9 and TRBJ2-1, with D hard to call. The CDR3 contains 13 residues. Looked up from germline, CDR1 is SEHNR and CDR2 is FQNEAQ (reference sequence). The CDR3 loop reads CASSLGSYDEQFF. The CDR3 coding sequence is TGTGCCAGCAGCTTAGGGAGCTACGATGAGCAGTTCTTC.

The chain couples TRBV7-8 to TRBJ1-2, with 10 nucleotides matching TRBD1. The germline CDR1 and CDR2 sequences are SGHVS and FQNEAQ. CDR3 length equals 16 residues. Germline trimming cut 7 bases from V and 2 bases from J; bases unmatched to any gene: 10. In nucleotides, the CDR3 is TGTGCCAGCACCCCCGCCCCGGACAGGGGGAACTATGGCTACACCTTC. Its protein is CASTPAPDRGNYGYTF.